The TCR beta chain described here comes from a study of T cell responses to AZD1222 COVID-19 vaccine. On the study more broadly: Pooling covered second doses at about 4 or about 12 weeks. Broader study findings: CD4 TCRs associated with vaccination spanned spike, dominating at 160-218 and 743-854. Nearly half of the spike-specific TCRs reportedly recognize variant regions that carry no mutations. Donors, mostly white British, included more females; clonal diversity was possibly underestimated.

The assay was immunoSEQ multiplex PCR, and TCRdb's table has in-frame clones only and misses some. This sample has some 47,000 clones, with more than 80% found just once. A note on this clone: Its antigen is undetermined.

Germline V gives CDR1 LNHNV, CDR2 YYDKDF (reference sequence). V was cut by 0 bases and J by 9 bases, with 12 bases left in between. The CDR3 is 13 residues long. This specimen was peripheral blood, taken on day 0 of AZD1222 vaccination. The source is an adult in good health. The chain employs TRBV15 and TRBJ2-7; D gene uncertain. CDR3 sequence (DNA): TGTGCCACCAGCAGAGATCGACCGTCGGGGCAGTACTTC. As protein: CATSRDRPSGQYF.